What follows describes a single T cell receptor beta chain. Every donor was a healthy person donating bone marrow. Both 60 Vbeta primers and 13 Jbeta primers went into the PCR. Profiling relied on immunoSEQ multiplex PCR, and the TCRdb table lists in-frame clones only, not all of them. The sample lists 100,000 to 150,000 clones; around four fifths were seen once. This specimen belongs to a study of cytomegalovirus exposure and HLA in healthy donors. Germline V gene data show CDR1 as MDHEN and CDR2 as SYDVKM. Trimming took 4 bases from V and 1 from J, leaving 8 bases between them. The CDR3 runs to 15 residues.

Specimen: PBMCs. The rearrangement uses TRBV28 and TRBJ2-6, with D possibly TRBD1 on 5 matching bases. The sequence came from a male donor in good health and CMV-seronegative. DNA of the CDR3: TGTGCCAGCAGTTCCCCAGGGTCTGGGGCCAACGTCCTGACTTTC. It yields the protein CASSSPGSGANVLTF. The variable domain in full, completed from reference TRBV28 and TRBJ2-6, reads DVKVTQSSRYLVKRTGEKVFLECVQDMDHENMFWYRQDPGLGLRLIYFSYDVKMKEKGDIPEGYSVSREKKERFSLILESASTNQTSMYLCASSSPGSGANVLTFGAGSRLTVL.